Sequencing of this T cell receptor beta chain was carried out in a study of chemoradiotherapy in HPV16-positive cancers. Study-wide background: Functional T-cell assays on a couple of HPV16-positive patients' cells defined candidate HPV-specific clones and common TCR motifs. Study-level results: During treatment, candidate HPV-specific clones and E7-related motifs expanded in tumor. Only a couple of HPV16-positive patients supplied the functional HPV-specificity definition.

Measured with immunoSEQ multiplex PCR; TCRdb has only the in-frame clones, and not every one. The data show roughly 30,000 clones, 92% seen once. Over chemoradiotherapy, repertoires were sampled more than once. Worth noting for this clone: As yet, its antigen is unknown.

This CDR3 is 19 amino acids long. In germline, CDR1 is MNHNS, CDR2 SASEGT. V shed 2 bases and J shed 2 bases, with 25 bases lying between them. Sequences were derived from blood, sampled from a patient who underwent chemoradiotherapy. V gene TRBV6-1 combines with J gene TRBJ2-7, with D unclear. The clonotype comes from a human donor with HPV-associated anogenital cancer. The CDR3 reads CASSERGGSLYVQAYEQYF. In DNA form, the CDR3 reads TGTGCCAGCAGTGAACGTGGTGGCAGCCTCTACGTTCAGGCCTACGAGCAGTACTTC.